The rows below give T cell receptor beta chains drawn from one sample of a study of blood T cell repertoires in COVID-19. Data came from immunoSEQ multiplex PCR; TCRdb stores just in-frame clones and leaves some out. The sample contains around 280,000 clones, around 91% of which appear only once. The sample comprised PBMCs or T cells enriched from blood (not recorded which). The receptor source for this set is a woman between 18 and 29 years old with acute COVID-19. CDR3s include the opening cysteine and the closing phenylalanine or tryptophan. The D gene is left open where the match is weak. Only part of the rows carry a size: once, few, many, or a class if the clone is expanded.

>TRBV5-3|.|TRBJ2-5|.
TGTGCCAGAAGCCAAGCCCGGACAGCACAAGAGACCCAGTACTTC
CARSQARTAQETQYF
>TRBV7-9|.|TRBJ1-1|TRBD1
TGTGCCAGCAGCTCAACCGACCGGGACAGCCTAAACACTGAAGCTTTCTTT
CASSSTDRDSLNTEAFF
>TRBV27|.|TRBJ1-5|TRBD1
TGTGCCAGCAGTTTAAAGACAGGGGGGGTCAATCAGCCCCAGCATTTT
CASSLKTGGVNQPQHF
>TRBV20-1|.|TRBJ1-5|.
TGCAGTGCTAGTAATGAGGGGGTCAATAGCAATCAGCCCCAGCATTTT
CSASNEGVNSNQPQHF
>TRBV11-2|.|TRBJ2-3|TRBD2
TGTGCCAGCAGCCCCCGACTAGCGGGAGAGGTGACAGATACGCAGTATTTT
CASSPRLAGEVTDTQYF
>TRBV4-1|.|TRBJ2-3|.
TGCGCCAGCAGCCCCCTCCTCGTTAGCGGCTCCACAGATACGCAGTATTTT
CASSPLLVSGSTDTQYF
>TRBV7-6|.|TRBJ2-3|TRBD2
TGTGCCAGCAGCCCCGGACTAGTAGATACGCAGTATTTT
CASSPGLVDTQYF
>TRBV4-3|.|TRBJ2-3|TRBD2
TGCGCCAGCAGCCAAGGAGCTAGCGGGAGCGCAGATACGCAGTATTTT
CASSQGASGSADTQYF
>TRBV4-1|few|TRBJ2-7|.
TGCGCCAGCAGCCAAGGCACAGGGCGGTCCTACGAGCAGTACTTC
CASSQGTGRSYEQYF
>TRBV13|.|TRBJ1-6|TRBD1
TGTGCCAGCAGCCTGCAGGGGGAAAATTCACCCCTCCACTTT
CASSLQGENSPLHF
>TRBV14|.|TRBJ2-1|TRBD2
TGTGCCAGCAGCCCCCTGGCCGGAGCGGGAGCCTACAATGAGCAGTTCTTC
CASSPLAGAGAYNEQFF
>TRBV10-1|few|TRBJ2-1|TRBD2
TGCGCCAGCAGTGAGGGGCTAGCGGGTGATGAGCAGTTCTTC
CASSEGLAGDEQFF
>TRBV6-5|.|TRBJ2-1|TRBD2
TGTGCCAGCAGTTACTCGATACTAGCGGGAGCTGAGCAGTTCTTC
CASSYSILAGAEQFF